This paragraph reports one T cell receptor beta chain. The table lists this clonotype with a few counts. Its antigen is unknown. Qualities for individual bases were not recorded, and no much larger clone is one base off. The approximately 41 donors, aged about 6 to 100 years, were systemically healthy Caucasian individuals from Russia. Ten milliliters of peripheral blood were drawn from each donor into EDTA-treated Vacutainer tubes. Ficoll-Paque density-gradient centrifugation was used to isolate PBMCs, with at least 6.5 million per sample. Trizol reagent was used to extract total RNA from PBMCs, with at least 5 micrograms per sample. Naive CD45RAhigh/CD27high T cell percentages were measured by flow cytometry on a PBMC aliquot from every donor. This sample is part of a study of blood T cells in healthy people across ages (dated by TCRdb to between 2015 and 2016). Describing the broader study: In model experiments, template switching captured roughly one uniquely barcoded TCR beta cDNA molecule for every two T cells. To avoid experimental bias, donors of different ages were spread randomly across the sequencing lanes. Using the same blood draw, the study looked at two additional independent replicas of 1 million unique cDNA reads for two donors, one aged 18 to 29 and the other aged 80 or older. Donors were grouped into four age groups: young (average about 15 years), middle-aged (around 39), aged (62) and long-lived (around 80). Using deep sequencing normalized with unique cDNA molecular identifiers, the study measured how TCR beta repertoire diversity changes with age. The study at large found these results: Compared with the aged group, the long-lived group had more naive CD4+ T cells, fewer expanded clones and increased TCR diversity, suggesting age selection. Because profiling used bulk unsorted PBMCs, naive and antigen-experienced compartments could not be compared conclusively. A strong correlation was found between observed TCR beta diversity and the percentage of naive T cells measured by flow cytometry. Estimates of total diversity based on one million sequenced T cells were considered lower bounds and underestimates. As age increased, observed TCR beta diversity per million T cells dropped in a roughly linear way, and a significant reduction was already evident by age 40. Donor CMV infection status was unknown, potentially confounding age-related changes in expanded clonotypes.

Libraries were prepared through 5' RACE. The sample was run on an Illumina HiSeq 2500. A second PCR of roughly 7 to 11 cycles was performed with a sample-barcoded 5' primer and a J-beta primer mix. A unique molecular identifier was introduced onto each TCR beta cDNA molecule by a template-switch 5' adaptor carrying 12 random nucleotides. Each sample yielded at least 3 million CDR3-containing paired-end reads. First-strand cDNA was synthesized from all RNA with the Mint cDNA synthesis kit, primed by a TRBC-specific oligonucleotide. After uracil-DNA glycosylase treatment, a first 18-cycle PCR used universal primers M1SS and BC2_uni_R on all cDNA. The authors' analysis ran thus. For normalization, 1 million high-quality reads, each with a distinct molecular identifier, were randomly selected from each sample. Instead of being binned into consensus sequences, reads that shared molecular identifiers were thrown out. CDR3 identification, clonotype clustering and error correction used MiTCR with a Q25 quality threshold and the strictest error-elimination algorithm. A nonparametric unseen species model using Euler transformation provided a lower-bound estimate of total TCR beta diversity. The public sequencing data were trimmed at Q25 with fastp and processed into clonotypes with MiXCR by TCRdb, which kept only in-frame beta chains. All rows with the same CDR3 protein become a single entry with the most common DNA and genes. It is TCRdb's table, rather than the study itself, that gives the V and J calls and clone size. The sample table holds hundreds of thousands of distinct CDR3 sequences, of which 45% to 50% were seen once. The ten largest clones capture around a third of the sample.

CDR1 and CDR2 are read off the germline V gene as LGHNA and YSLEER. Spanning cysteine to phenylalanine, the CDR3 consists of 16 amino acids. Only CDR3 DNA remains: 48 bases, in frame from the first base. V lost 1 base and J lost 2 bases; the stretch between them is 13 bases long. The chain joins TRBV4-3 to TRBJ2-3, with TRBD2 tentatively as D gene (7 bases match). The sequenced sample consisted of blood. This sequence originates from a woman aged 55-70 years in good health. CDR3 reads: CASSQGTRGVTDTQYF. In nucleotides, the sequence is TGCGCCAGCAGCCAAGGGACTAGGGGGGTCACAGATACGCAGTATTTT.